This TCR beta chain was recorded in a study of cytomegalovirus exposure and HLA in healthy donors. Study conclusions and caveats: Researchers counted 180 or so TCR beta chains as cytomegalovirus-associated. A later analysis found first-cohort TCR clusters tended to co-occur in the 130 or so validation repertoires.

The donors were members of the validation cohort, which comprised 120 subjects and was separate from the first cohort of 730 or so subjects. The method was immunoSEQ multiplex PCR; TCRdb's version includes in-frame clones alone and lacks a portion of them. Of 56,000 or so clones detected, roughly 93% appear once; the ten largest clones hold about 1.5%. This clone has only a few counts. The antigen remains unidentified. At the DNA level, this CDR3 is encoded by other sequences in the same sample as well. The CDR3 has 13 amino acids. The germline CDR1 and CDR2 sequences are MNHEY and SMNVEV (reference sequence). V lost 2 bases and J lost 1, with 6 bases in between.

The gene calls are TRBV27 and TRBJ2-7; D might be TRBD2 (5 bases). This sequence was found in a woman between 18 and 29 years old in good health and CMV-seropositive. Sample: PBMCs. CDR3 sequence: CASSLRGSYEQYF. CDR3 nucleotides: TGTGCCAGCAGTTTACGGGGTTCCTACGAGCAGTACTTC.